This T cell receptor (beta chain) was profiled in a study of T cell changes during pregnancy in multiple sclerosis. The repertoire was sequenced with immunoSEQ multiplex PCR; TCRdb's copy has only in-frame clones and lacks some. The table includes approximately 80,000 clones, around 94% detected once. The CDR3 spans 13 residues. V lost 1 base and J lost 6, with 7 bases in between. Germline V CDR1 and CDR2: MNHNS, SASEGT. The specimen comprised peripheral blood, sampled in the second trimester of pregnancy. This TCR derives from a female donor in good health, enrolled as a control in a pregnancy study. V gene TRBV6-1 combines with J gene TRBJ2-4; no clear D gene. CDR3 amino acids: CASSEDRINIQYF. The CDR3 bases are TGTGCCAGCAGTGAAGACAGAATAAACATTCAGTACTTC.